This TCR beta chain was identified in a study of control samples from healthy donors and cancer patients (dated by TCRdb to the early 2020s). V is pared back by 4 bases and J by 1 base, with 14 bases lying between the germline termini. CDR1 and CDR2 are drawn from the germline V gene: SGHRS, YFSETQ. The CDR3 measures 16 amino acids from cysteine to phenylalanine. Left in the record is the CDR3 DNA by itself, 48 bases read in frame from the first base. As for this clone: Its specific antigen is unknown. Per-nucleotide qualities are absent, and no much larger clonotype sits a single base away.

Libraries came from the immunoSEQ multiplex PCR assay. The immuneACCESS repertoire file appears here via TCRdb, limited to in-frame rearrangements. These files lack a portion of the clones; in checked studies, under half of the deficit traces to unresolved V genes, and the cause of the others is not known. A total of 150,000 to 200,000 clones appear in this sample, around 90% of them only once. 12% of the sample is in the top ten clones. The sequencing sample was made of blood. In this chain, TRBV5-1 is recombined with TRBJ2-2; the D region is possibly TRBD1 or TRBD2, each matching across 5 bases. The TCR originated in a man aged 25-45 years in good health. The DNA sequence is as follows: TGCGCCAGCAGCCCCCCGGGACGGAGGAACACCGGGGAGCTGTTTTTT. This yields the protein CASSPPGRRNTGELFF.